This T cell receptor beta chain was sequenced for a study of cytomegalovirus exposure and HLA in healthy donors. The V gene's germline CDR1 is KGHSH and CDR2 LQKENI. This CDR3 is built from 15 residues. V shed 6 bases, J shed 4 bases, and the junction held 9 bases outside the gene matches. PCR used 60 Vbeta primers and 13 Jbeta primers. Data came from immunoSEQ multiplex PCR; TCRdb stores just in-frame clones and leaves some out. The data show tens of thousands of clones, with 82% seen just once and 3% to 3.5% held by the top ten. This rearrangement joins TRBV18 to TRBJ1-1; TRBD1 agrees at 9 bases. The sequenced material came from PBMCs. The origin of this receptor is a woman under 30 in good health and CMV-seronegative. Here the CDR3 reads CASSQRQQGATEAFF. In nucleotides, the CDR3 is TGTGCCAGCTCCCAACGTCAACAGGGGGCCACTGAAGCTTTCTTT.